The rows below give T cell receptor beta chains drawn from one sample of a study of CD8+CD57+ T cells in acquired aplastic anemia. TCRdb re-called the reads with MiXCR, one entry per CDR3 protein. Among more than 150,000 distinct CDR3 sequences listed, approximately 46% were seen once. Sequencing input: sorted CD4+, CD8+, or CD8+CD57+ T cells (not recorded which) from PBMCs. The receptors were gathered from a human donor in good health. Both conserved end residues are part of each CDR3. The D gene is left open where the match is weak. Clone size, where shown, is once, few, many, or a class for clones that have expanded.

>many|-|TRBJ1-1|TRBV7-2
TGTGCCAGCAGCTTGTTACAGGGATCTTTTGAAGCTTTCTTT
CASSLLQGSFEAFF
>many|TRBD2|TRBJ2-7|TRBV10-3
TGTGCCATCAGTGAGGAGAGGACTAGCGGTGACGAGCAGTACTTC
CAISEERTSGDEQYF
>few|-|TRBJ1-1|TRBV2
TGTGCCAGCATTTGGGACCAGAACACTGAAGCTTTCTTT
CASIWDQNTEAFF
>-|TRBD1|TRBJ2-3|TRBV20-1
TGCAGTGCACTTCAGCAGGGGGCCACAGATACGCAGTATTTT
CSALQQGATDTQYF
>-|TRBD2|TRBJ2-1|TRBV2
TGTGCCAGCAGCGGGACTAGCTCCTACAATGAGCAGTTCTTC
CASSGTSSYNEQFF
>many|-|TRBJ1-5|TRBV20-1
TGCAGTGCTAGAAACAGTCAGCCCCAGCATTTT
CSARNSQPQHF
>many|-|TRBJ2-7|TRBV7-9
TGTGCCAGCAGCGGTCAGCACTACGAGCAGTACTTC
CASSGQHYEQYF
>-|-|TRBJ2-5|TRBV15
TGTGCCACCAGCAGAGATGGACAAACCGCCCAAGAGACCCAGTACTTC
CATSRDGQTAQETQYF
>-|-|TRBJ1-1|TRBV11-2
TGTGCCAGCAGCTTAGGCTTTGGACGGAACACTGAAGCTTTCTTT
CASSLGFGRNTEAFF
>-|-|TRBJ2-5|TRBV20-1
TGCAGTGCTAGAGTACTAGCTGGGCTGACCCAGTACTTC
CSARVLAGLTQYF
>-|-|TRBJ2-1|TRBV20-1
TGCAGTGCTAGAGTAGGCAGGGGATGGCAGTTCTTC
CSARVGRGWQFF
>-|-|TRBJ2-7|TRBV20-1
TGCAGCGCTGATAAACTGAGCTCCTACGAGCAGTACTTC
CSADKLSSYEQYF
>many|TRBD1|TRBJ1-2|TRBV7-6
TGTGCCAGCAGCTACCGTCAAACAGGGGGCGATGGCTACACCTTC
CASSYRQTGGDGYTF
>-|TRBD1|TRBJ1-2|TRBV19
TGTGCCAGTAGACAGGGGGATGGTGGCTACACCTTC
CASRQGDGGYTF
>few|-|TRBJ1-2|TRBV11-3
TGTGCCAGCAGCTTAGGTCTTGGGACGGTGAGAGGCTACACCTTC
CASSLGLGTVRGYTF
>-|TRBD1|TRBJ2-3|TRBV7-3
TGTGCGAAAGGAACAGGGGGAAGGACAGATACGCAGTATTTT
CAKGTGGRTDTQYF
>once|TRBD1|TRBJ2-7|TRBV19
TGTGCCAGTGGAGGGACAGGGGGCTTGGAAGAGCAGTACTTC
CASGGTGGLEEQYF
>many|TRBD2|TRBJ2-1|TRBV6-2/TRBV6-3
TGTGCCAGCAGTTACGGACTAGCGGGCTCCTACAATGAGCAGTTCTTC
CASSYGLAGSYNEQFF
>-|TRBD1|TRBJ1-6|TRBV5-1
TGCGCCAGCAGCTTGGCCGAAGGACAGGTAGATTCACCCCTCCACTTT
CASSLAEGQVDSPLHF
>-|-|TRBJ2-5|TRBV29-1
TGCAGCGTTTCTCAAGAGACCCAGTACTTC
CSVSQETQYF
>-|TRBD1|TRBJ1-1|TRBV10-3
TGTGCCTCTCGGACAGGGGGAGGGAACACTGAAGCTTTCTTT
CASRTGGGNTEAFF
>-|TRBD2|TRBJ2-1|TRBV20-1
TGCAGTGGCGGGACTAGCGGGACCAGCTCCTACAATGAGCAGTTCTTC
CSGGTSGTSSYNEQFF
>many|TRBD2|TRBJ2-1|TRBV7-6
TGTGCCAGCAGCTTAGTCACTAGCGGGACCTACAATGAGCAGTTCTTC
CASSLVTSGTYNEQFF
>once|TRBD1|TRBJ2-7|TRBV20-1
TGCAGTGCCAGCAGCCCGACGGGACAGCGGCGCGAGCAGTACTTC
CSASSPTGQRREQYF
>-|-|TRBJ2-1|TRBV20-1
TGCAGTGCTGATAAGACCAGTCGCCTTGAGCAGTTCTTC
CSADKTSRLEQFF
>many|TRBD1|TRBJ1-2|TRBV7-2
TGTGCCAGCAGCACTAGGGACAGGGGACAATATGGCTACACCTTC
CASSTRDRGQYGYTF
>many|TRBD1|TRBJ2-7|TRBV7-7
TGTGCTAGCAGCCCCCGGACAGGGCTCGAGCAGTACTTC
CASSPRTGLEQYF
>many|TRBD1|TRBJ1-6|TRBV6-1
TGTGCCAGCCTAAGGGAGGGGGCCGCAATTTCACCCCTCCACTTT
CASLREGAAISPLHF
>-|TRBD1|TRBJ1-6|TRBV10-3
TGTGCCATCTCGACAGGGACGTCCAATTCACCCCTCCACTTT
CAISTGTSNSPLHF
>few|TRBD1|TRBJ1-4|TRBV7-2
TGTGCCAGCAGCTTAGGGGTCAGGGGGGGGGGAAAACTGTTTTTT
CASSLGVRGGGKLFF
>-|TRBD2|TRBJ2-5|TRBV24-1
TGTGCCACCAGTGATACCCTGACTAGCGGGAGTGGCCGAGAGACCCAGTACTTC
CATSDTLTSGSGRETQYF
>many|-|TRBJ2-7|TRBV5-5
TGTGCCAGCAGCTTAAGCGGTGAGCAGTACTTC
CASSLSGEQYF
>many|TRBD1|TRBJ2-7|TRBV5-4
TGTGCCAGCAGCCCCGGACAGGGAATAAACGAGCAGTACTTC
CASSPGQGINEQYF
>-|TRBD1|TRBJ1-6|TRBV29-1
TGCAGCGCCCAACAGGGGGCGATGTCACCCCTCCACTTT
CSAQQGAMSPLHF
>-|-|TRBJ2-5|TRBV29-1
TGCAGCGTTGAGGGGTTAGTCTCAACAGAGACCCAGTACTTC
CSVEGLVSTETQYF
>-|-|TRBJ2-5|TRBV12-3/TRBV12-4
TGTGCCAGCAGCACCTGGAAGGGCCCCCAAGAGACCCAGTACTTC
CASSTWKGPQETQYF
>many|-|TRBJ1-3|TRBV4-1
TGCGCCAGCAGCCAAGGCTACGCTCAGGGATCTGGAAACACCATATATTTT
CASSQGYAQGSGNTIYF
>many|-|TRBJ2-1|TRBV18
TGTGCCAGCTCACCCCCTTCGGACAATGAGCAGTTCTTC
CASSPPSDNEQFF
>-|TRBD1|TRBJ1-6|TRBV6-2/TRBV6-3
TGTGCCAGCAGCCTACCGGGGACAGGGGATTCACCCCTCCACTTT
CASSLPGTGDSPLHF
>-|TRBD1|TRBJ2-1|TRBV4-1
TGCGCCAGCAGCCAACTGGACAGGGATGAGCAGTTCTTC
CASSQLDRDEQFF
>few|-|TRBJ2-7|TRBV5-1
TGCGCCAGCAGCGCGGACGCGCACTCCTACGAGCAGTACTTC
CASSADAHSYEQYF
>-|TRBD2|TRBJ2-5|TRBV20-1
TGCAGTGCTACCGGGACTAGCGGGAGCCAGACCCAGTACTTC
CSATGTSGSQTQYF
>-|TRBD1|TRBJ1-1|TRBV11-1
TGTGCCAGCAGCTCCCGGACAGGCGCCTTGAACACTGAAGCTTTCTTT
CASSSRTGALNTEAFF
>-|TRBD2|TRBJ2-2|TRBV29-1
TGCAGCGTTGGACGGGGGGGGGACACCGGGGAGCTGTTTTTT
CSVGRGGDTGELFF
>-|-|TRBJ2-5|TRBV28
TGTGCCAGCAGTCCCCGGGACCGGCGGGCGGAGACCCAGTACTTC
CASSPRDRRAETQYF
>-|TRBD1|TRBJ2-1|TRBV7-6
TGTGCCAGCAGCTTAAATGGCGGGACAGGGCCCAATGAGCAGTTCTTC
CASSLNGGTGPNEQFF
>many|TRBD1|TRBJ1-1|TRBV5-1
TGCGCCAGCAGCTTTGGGACAGATAGTAAGAACACTGAAGCTTTCTTT
CASSFGTDSKNTEAFF
>many|-|TRBJ2-3|TRBV12-3/TRBV12-4
TGTGCCACCCTCGGGGCTAGAACAGATACGCAGTATTTT
CATLGARTDTQYF